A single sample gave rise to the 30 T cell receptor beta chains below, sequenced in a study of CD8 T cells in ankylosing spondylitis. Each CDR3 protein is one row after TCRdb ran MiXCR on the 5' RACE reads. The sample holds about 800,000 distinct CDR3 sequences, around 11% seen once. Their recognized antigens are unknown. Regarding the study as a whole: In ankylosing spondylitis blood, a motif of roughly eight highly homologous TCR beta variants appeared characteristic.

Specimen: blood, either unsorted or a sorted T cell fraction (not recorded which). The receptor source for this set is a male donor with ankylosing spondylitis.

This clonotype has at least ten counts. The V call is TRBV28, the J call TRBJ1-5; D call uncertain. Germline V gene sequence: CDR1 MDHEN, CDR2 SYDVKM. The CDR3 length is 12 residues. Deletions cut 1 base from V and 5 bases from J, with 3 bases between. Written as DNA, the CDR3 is TGTGCCAGCAGTTTATCCGATCAGCCCCAGCATTTT. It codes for CASSLSDQPQHF.

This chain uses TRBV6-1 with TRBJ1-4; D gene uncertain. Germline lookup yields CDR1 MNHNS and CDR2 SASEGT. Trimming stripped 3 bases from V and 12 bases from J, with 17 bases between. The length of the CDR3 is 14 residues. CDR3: CASSDLAGKRELFF. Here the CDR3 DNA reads TGTGCCAGCAGTGACTTAGCCGGGAAAAGGGAACTGTTTTTT.

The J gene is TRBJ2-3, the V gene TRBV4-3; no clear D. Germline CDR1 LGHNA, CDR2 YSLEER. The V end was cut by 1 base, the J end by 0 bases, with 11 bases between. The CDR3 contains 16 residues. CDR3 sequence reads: CASSQGPVQSTDTQYF. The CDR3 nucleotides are TGCGCCAGCAGCCAAGGGCCGGTCCAAAGCACAGATACGCAGTATTTT.

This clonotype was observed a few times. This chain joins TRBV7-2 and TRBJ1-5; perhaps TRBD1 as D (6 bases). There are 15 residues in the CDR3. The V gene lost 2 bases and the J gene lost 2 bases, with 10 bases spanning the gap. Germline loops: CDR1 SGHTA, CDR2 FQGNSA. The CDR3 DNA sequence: TGTGCCAGCAGCTTAAGAACAGGGCGCAATCAGCCCCAGCATTTT. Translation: CASSLRTGRNQPQHF.

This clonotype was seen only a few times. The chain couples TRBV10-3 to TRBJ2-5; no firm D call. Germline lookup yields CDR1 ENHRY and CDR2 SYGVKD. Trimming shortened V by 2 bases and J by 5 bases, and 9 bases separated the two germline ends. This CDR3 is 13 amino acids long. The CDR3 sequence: CAISEGNRETQYF. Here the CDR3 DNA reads TGTGCCATCAGTGAGGGGAACCGGGAGACCCAGTACTTC.

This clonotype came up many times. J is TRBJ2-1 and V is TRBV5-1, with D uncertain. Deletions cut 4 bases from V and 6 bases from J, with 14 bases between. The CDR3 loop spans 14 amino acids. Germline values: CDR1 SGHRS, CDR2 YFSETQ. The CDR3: CASSHRPVGNEQFF. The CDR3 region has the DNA TGCGCCAGCAGCCATCGACCCGTCGGCAATGAGCAGTTCTTC. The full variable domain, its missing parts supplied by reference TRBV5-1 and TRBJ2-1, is KAGVTQTPRYLIKTRGQQVTLSCSPISGHRSVSWYQQTPGQGLQFLFEYFSETQRNKGNFPGRFSGRQFSNSRSEMNVSTLELGDSALYLCASSHRPVGNEQFFGPGTRLTVL.

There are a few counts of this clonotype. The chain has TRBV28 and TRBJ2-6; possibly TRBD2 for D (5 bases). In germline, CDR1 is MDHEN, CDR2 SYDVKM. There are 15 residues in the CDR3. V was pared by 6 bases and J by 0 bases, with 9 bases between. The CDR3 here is CASRFGVSGANVLTF. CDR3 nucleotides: TGTGCCAGCAGGTTCGGGGTCTCTGGGGCCAACGTCCTGACTTTC.

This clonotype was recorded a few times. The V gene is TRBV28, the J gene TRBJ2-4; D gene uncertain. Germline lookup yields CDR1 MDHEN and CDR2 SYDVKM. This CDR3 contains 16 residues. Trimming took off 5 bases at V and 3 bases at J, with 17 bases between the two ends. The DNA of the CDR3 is TGTGCCAGCAGTCCGCCCCTGGGCTTCGGCAAAAACATTCAGTACTTC. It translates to CASSPPLGFGKNIQYF.

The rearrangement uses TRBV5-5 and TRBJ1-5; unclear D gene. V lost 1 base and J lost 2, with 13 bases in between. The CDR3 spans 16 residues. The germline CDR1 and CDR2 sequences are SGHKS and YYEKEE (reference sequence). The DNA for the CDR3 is TGTGCCAGCAGCTTGCAGACACCCCTCGGCAATCAGCCCCAGCATTTT. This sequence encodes CASSLQTPLGNQPQHF.

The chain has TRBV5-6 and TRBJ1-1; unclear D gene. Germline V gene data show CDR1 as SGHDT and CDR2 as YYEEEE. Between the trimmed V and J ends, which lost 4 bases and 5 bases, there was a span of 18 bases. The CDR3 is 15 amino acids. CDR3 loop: CASSDPPGRGTEAFF. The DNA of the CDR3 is TGTGCCAGCAGCGATCCCCCAGGACGAGGGACTGAAGCTTTCTTT.

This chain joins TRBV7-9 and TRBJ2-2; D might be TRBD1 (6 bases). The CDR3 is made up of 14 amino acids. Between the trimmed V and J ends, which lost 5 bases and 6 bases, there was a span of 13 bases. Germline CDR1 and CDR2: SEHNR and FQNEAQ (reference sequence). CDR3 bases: TGTGCCAGCAGCCCACAACACAGGGCCGGGGAGCTGTTTTTT. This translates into CASSPQHRAGELFF.

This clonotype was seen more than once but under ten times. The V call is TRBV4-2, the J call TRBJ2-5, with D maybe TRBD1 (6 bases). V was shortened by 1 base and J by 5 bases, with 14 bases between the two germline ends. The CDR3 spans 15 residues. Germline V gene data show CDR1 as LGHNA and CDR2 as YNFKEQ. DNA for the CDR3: TGTGCCAGCAGCCAAGCCGACAGGTCTGGGGAGACCCAGTACTTC. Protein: CASSQADRSGETQYF.

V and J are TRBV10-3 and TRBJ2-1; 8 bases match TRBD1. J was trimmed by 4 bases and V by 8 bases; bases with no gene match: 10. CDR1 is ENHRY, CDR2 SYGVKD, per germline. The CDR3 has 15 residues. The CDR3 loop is CAIGGGQDLYNEQFF. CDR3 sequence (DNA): TGTGCCATCGGTGGGGGACAGGATCTGTACAATGAGCAGTTCTTC.

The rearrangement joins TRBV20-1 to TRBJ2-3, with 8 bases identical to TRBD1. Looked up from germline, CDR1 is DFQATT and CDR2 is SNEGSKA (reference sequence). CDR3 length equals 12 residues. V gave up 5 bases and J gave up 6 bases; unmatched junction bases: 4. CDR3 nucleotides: TGCAGTGCTGCGCAGGGGGCGGATACGCAGTATTTT. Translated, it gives CSAAQGADTQYF.

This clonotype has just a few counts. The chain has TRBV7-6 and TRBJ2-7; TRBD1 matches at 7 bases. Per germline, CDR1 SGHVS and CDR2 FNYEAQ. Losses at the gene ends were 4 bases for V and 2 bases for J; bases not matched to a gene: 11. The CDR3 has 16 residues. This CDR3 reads CASSSRLRGSPYEQYF. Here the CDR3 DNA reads TGTGCCAGCAGCTCCCGTCTCAGGGGGAGTCCCTACGAGCAGTACTTC.

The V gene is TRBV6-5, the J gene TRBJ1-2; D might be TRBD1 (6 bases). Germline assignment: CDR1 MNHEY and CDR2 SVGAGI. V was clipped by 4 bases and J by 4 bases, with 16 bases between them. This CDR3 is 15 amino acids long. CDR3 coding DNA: TGTGCCAGCAGTTCTAGGGACACTTCTTTCTATGGCTACACCTTC. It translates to CASSSRDTSFYGYTF.

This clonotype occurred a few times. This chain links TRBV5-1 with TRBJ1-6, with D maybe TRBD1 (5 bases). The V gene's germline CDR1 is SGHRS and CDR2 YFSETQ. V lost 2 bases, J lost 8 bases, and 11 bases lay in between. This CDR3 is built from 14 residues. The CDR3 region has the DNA TGCGCCAGCAGCTTCCAGGGTGAGGATTCACCCCTCCACTTT. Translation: CASSFQGEDSPLHF. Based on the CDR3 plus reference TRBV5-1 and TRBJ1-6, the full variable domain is KAGVTQTPRYLIKTRGQQVTLSCSPISGHRSVSWYQQTPGQGLQFLFEYFSETQRNKGNFPGRFSGRQFSNSRSEMNVSTLELGDSALYLCASSFQGEDSPLHFGNGTRLTVT.

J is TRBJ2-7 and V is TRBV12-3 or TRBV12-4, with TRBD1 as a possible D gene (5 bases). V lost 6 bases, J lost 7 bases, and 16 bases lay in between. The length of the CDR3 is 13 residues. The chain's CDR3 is CASRHDSPLEQYF. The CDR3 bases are TGTGCCAGCAGGCATGACAGTCCCTTGGAGCAGTACTTC.

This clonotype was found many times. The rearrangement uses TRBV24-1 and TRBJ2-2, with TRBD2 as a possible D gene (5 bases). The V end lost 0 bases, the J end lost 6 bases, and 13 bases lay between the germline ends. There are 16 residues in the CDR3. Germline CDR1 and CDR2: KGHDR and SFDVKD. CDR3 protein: CATSDLRGGGPGELFF. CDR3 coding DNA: TGTGCCACCAGTGATTTGCGCGGAGGAGGTCCCGGGGAGCTGTTTTTT.

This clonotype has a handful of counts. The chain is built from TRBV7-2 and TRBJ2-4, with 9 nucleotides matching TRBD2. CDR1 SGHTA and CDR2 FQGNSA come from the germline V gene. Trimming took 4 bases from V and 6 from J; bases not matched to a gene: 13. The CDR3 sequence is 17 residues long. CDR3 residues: CASSSPSNSGSRNIQYF. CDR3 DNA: TGTGCCAGCAGCTCTCCCTCTAATAGCGGGAGCAGAAACATTCAGTACTTC.

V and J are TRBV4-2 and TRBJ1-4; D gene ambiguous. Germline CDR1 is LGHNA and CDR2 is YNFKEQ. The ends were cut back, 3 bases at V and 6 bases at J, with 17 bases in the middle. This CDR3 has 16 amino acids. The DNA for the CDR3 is TGTGCCAGCAGCCAGGAGGGCGGGAACATGGATGAAAAACTGTTTTTT. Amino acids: CASSQEGGNMDEKLFF.

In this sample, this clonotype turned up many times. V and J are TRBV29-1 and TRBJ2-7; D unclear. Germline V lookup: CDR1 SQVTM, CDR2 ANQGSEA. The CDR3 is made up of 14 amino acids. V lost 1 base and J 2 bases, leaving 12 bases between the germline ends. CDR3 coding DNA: TGCAGCGTTGAAGCTCGCGGAGCCCCCTACGAGCAGTACTTC. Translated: CSVEARGAPYEQYF.

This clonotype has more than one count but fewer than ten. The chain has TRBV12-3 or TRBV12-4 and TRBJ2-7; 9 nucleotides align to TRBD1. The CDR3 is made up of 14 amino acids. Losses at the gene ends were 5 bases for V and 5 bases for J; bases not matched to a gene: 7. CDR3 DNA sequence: TGTGCCAGCAGTCTTCGGGACAGGGATAACGAGCAGTACTTC. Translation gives CASSLRDRDNEQYF.

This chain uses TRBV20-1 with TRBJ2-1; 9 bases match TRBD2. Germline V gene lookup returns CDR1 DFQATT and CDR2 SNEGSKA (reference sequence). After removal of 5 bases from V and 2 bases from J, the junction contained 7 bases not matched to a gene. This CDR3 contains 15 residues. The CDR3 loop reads CSAYSSGAPYNEQFF. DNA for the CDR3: TGCAGTGCTTACTCTAGCGGGGCCCCCTACAATGAGCAGTTCTTC.

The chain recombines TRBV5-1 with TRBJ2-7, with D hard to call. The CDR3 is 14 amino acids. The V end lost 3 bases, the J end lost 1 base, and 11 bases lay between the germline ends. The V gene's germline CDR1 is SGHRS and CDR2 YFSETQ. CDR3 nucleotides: TGCGCCAGCAGCTGGTTGAGAGGTTCCTACGAGCAGTACTTC. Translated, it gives CASSWLRGSYEQYF.

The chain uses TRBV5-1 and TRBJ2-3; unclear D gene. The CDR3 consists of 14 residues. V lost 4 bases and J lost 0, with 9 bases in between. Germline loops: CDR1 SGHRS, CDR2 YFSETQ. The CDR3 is CASSTRASTDTQYF. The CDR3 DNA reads TGCGCCAGCAGCACGCGCGCTAGCACAGATACGCAGTATTTT.

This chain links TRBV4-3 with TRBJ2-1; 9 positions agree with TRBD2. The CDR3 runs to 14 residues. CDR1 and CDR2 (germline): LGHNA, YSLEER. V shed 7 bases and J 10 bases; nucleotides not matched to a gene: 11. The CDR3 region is CASKELVREGEQFF. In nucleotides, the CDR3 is TGCGCCAGCAAAGAGTTAGTGCGGGAGGGCGAGCAGTTCTTC.

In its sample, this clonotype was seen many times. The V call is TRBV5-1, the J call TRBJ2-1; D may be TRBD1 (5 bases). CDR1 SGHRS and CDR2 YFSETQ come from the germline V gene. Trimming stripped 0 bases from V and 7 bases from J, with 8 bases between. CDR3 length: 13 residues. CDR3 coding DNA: TGCGCCAGCAGCTTGGAGGGGAAAAATGAGCAGTTCTTC. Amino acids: CASSLEGKNEQFF.

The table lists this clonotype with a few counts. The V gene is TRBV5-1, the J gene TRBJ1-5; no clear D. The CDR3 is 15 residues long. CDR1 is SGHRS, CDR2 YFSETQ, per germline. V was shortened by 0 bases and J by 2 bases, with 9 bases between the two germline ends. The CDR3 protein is CASSLAPLGNQPQHF. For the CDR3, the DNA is TGCGCCAGCAGCTTGGCCCCATTGGGCAATCAGCCCCAGCATTTT.

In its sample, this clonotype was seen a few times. CDR3 coding DNA: TGTGCCAGCAGCAGGGTGTTCAATGAGCAGTTCTTC. Protein sequence: CASSRVFNEQFF. The V and J genes are TRBV27 and TRBJ2-1; D might be TRBD1 (5 bases). V lost 6 bases and J lost 6, with 9 bases in between. From germline, CDR1 is MNHEY and CDR2 SMNVEV (reference sequence). The CDR3 has 12 amino acids.